This T cell receptor (beta chain) is from a study of T cell responses to AZD1222 COVID-19 vaccine. Study-wide points: Across the whole spike, CD4 TCRs peaked at regions 160-218 and 743-854. White British ancestry dominated among donors, who included more females, and clonal diversity was possibly underestimated.

Second-dose recipients at about 4 or about 12 weeks were treated as one pooled group. CDR3 size: 13 residues. Germline V gene lookup returns CDR1 SGHDN and CDR2 FVKESK. V lost 4 bases, J lost 2 bases, and 8 bases lay in between. Here immunoSEQ multiplex PCR was the method, and the copy in TCRdb shows in-frame clones only, minus some. The table has about 120,000 clones, roughly 91% seen once. As regards this clone: No antigen is known for it.

This material consisted of peripheral blood, taken 28 days after the second AZD1222 dose. The chain carries TRBV14 and TRBJ1-2; D is ambiguous. The sequence was obtained from an adult who received the AZD1222 COVID-19 vaccine. CDR3 protein: CASSPDVNYGYTF. In DNA, the CDR3 is TGTGCCAGCAGCCCAGACGTAAACTATGGCTACACCTTC.